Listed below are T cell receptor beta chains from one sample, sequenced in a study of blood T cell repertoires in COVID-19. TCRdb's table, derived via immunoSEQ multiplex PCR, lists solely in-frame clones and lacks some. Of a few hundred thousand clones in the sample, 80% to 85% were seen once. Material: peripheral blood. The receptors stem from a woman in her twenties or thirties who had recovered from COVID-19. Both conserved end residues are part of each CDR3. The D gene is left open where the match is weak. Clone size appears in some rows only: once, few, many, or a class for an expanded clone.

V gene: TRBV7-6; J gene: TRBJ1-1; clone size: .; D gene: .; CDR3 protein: CASSPGLEHKTEAFF; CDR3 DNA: TGTGCCAGCAGCCCCGGACTAGAACATAAAACTGAAGCTTTCTTT
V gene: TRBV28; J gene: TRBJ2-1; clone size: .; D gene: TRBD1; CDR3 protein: CASSPDRGIVDEQFF; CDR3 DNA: TGTGCCAGCAGCCCGGACAGGGGGATAGTCGATGAGCAGTTCTTC
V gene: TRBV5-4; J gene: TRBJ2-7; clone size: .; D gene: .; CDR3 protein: CASSFGTLYEQYF; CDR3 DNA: TGTGCCAGCAGCTTCGGTACTTTGTACGAGCAGTACTTC
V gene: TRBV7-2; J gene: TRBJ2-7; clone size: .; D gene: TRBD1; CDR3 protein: CASSLDGTASSYEQYF; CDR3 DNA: TGTGCCAGCAGCTTAGATGGGACAGCGAGCTCCTACGAGCAGTACTTC
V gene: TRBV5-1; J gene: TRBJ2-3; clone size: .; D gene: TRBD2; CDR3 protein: CASSLTLAGGPDLDTQYF; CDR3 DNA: TGCGCCAGCAGCTTGACACTAGCGGGAGGGCCGGACTTGGATACGCAGTATTTT
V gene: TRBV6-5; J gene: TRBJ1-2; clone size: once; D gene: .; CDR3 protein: CASTTSGSHGYTF; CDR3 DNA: TGTGCCAGCACCACATCAGGGTCCCATGGCTACACCTTC
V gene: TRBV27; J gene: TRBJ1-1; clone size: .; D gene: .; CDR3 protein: CASSWAGMNTEAFF; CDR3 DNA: TGTGCCAGCAGTTGGGCAGGGATGAACACTGAAGCTTTCTTT
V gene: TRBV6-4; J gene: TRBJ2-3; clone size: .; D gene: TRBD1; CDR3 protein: CASSDQPGTGSTDTQYF; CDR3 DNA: TGTGCCAGCAGTGACCAACCCGGGACAGGGAGCACAGATACGCAGTATTTT
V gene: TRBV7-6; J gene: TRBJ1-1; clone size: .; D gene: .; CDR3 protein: CASSNKEAGLNTEAFF; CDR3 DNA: TGTGCCAGCAGCAACAAAGAGGCAGGGTTGAACACTGAAGCTTTCTTT
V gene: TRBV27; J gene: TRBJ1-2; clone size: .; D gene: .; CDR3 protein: CASSQGSGYTF; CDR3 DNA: TGTGCCAGCAGTCAGGGTTCTGGCTACACCTTC
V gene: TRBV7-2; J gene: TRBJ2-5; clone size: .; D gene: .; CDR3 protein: CASSPRYPLKTQYF; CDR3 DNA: TGTGCCAGCAGCCCGCGGTACCCTCTGAAGACCCAGTACTTC
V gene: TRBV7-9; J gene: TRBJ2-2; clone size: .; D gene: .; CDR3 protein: CASSLYGTSTGELFF; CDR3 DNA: TGTGCCAGCAGCTTATACGGGACATCCACCGGGGAGCTGTTTTTT
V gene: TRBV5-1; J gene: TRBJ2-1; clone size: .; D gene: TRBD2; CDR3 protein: CASSWASGYNEQFF; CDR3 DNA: TGCGCCAGCAGTTGGGCTAGCGGATACAATGAGCAGTTCTTC
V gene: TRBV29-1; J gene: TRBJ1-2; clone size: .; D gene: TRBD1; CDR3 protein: CSVAGTVYGYTF; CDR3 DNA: TGCAGCGTGGCCGGGACAGTCTATGGCTACACCTTC
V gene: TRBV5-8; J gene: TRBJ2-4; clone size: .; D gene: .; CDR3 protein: CASSLSSAEDIQYF; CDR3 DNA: TGTGCCAGCAGCTTGAGTTCGGCCGAGGACATTCAGTACTTC
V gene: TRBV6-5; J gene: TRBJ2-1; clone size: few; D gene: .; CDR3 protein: CASSYRPRDYNEQFF; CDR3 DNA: TGTGCCAGCAGTTACCGGCCTAGAGATTACAATGAGCAGTTCTTC
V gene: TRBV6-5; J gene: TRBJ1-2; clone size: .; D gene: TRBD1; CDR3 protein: CASPRADREAHGYTF; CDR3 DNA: TGTGCCAGCCCGAGGGCGGACAGGGAAGCTCATGGCTACACCTTC
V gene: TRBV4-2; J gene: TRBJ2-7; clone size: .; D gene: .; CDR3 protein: CASSQVRGSSYEQYF; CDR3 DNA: TGTGCCAGCAGCCAAGTCCGGGGGAGCTCCTACGAGCAGTACTTC
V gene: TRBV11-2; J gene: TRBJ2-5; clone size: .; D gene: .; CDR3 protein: CASSPGVFRVETQYF; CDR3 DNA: TGTGCCAGCAGCCCTGGCGTGTTCAGGGTAGAGACCCAGTACTTC
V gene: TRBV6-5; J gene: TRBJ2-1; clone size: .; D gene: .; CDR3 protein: CAGGRASRYNEQFF; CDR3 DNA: TGTGCCGGAGGCCGGGCCTCCAGGTACAATGAGCAGTTCTTC
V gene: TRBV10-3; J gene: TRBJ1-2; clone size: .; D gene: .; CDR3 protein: CAITLGQRGGGYGYTF; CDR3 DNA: TGTGCCATCACCCTGGGGCAACGTGGGGGGGGCTATGGCTACACCTTC
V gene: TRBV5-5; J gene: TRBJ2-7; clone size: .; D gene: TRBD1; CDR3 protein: CASSLDRGLAYEQYF; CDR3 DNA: TGTGCCAGCAGCTTAGACAGGGGGCTAGCCTACGAGCAGTACTTC
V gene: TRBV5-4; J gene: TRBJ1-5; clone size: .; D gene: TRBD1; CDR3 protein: CASSSGQGQPQHF; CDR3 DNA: TGTGCCAGCAGCTCCGGACAGGGTCAGCCCCAGCATTTT
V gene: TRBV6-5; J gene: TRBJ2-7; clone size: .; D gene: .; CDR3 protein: CASSYSFETGYEQYF; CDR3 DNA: TGTGCCAGCAGTTACTCCTTCGAGACAGGCTACGAGCAGTACTTC
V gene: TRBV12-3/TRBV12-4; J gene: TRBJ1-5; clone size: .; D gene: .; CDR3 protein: CASSPSDYRPQHF; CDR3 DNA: TGTGCCAGCAGTCCCTCTGATTATAGGCCCCAGCATTTT
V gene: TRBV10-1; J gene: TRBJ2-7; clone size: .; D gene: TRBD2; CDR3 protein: CASSDGAFGLAGDEQYF; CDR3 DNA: TGCGCCAGCAGTGATGGTGCCTTTGGACTAGCGGGAGACGAGCAGTACTTC
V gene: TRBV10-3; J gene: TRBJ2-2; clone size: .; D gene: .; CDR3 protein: CAVQRVGTGELFF; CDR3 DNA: TGTGCCGTGCAGAGGGTAGGCACCGGGGAGCTGTTTTTT
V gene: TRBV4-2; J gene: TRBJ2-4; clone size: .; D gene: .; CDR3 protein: CASSLEGLGGGKNIQYF; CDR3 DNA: TGTGCCAGCAGCCTTGAGGGACTCGGGGGAGGCAAAAACATTCAGTACTTC
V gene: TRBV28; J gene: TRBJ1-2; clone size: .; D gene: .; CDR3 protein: CASSLAAQLQITGYTF; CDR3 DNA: TGTGCCAGCAGTTTAGCCGCGCAATTACAGATCACGGGCTACACCTTC
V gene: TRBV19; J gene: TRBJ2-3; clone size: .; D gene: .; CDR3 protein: CAASPGSGADTQYF; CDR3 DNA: TGTGCCGCCTCGCCGGGGTCGGGCGCAGATACGCAGTATTTT
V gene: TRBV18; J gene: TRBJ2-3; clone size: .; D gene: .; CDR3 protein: CASSPPSLGGDTQYF; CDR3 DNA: TGTGCCAGCTCACCACCTTCCCTGGGCGGGGATACGCAGTATTTT
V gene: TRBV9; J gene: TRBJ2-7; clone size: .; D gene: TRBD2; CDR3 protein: CASSGSSGSSYEQYF; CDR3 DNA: TGTGCCAGCAGCGGGTCTAGCGGGAGTAGCTACGAGCAGTACTTC
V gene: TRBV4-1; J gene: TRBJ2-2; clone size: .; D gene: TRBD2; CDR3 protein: CASSVGRDTGELFF; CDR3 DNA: TGCGCCAGCAGTGTCGGGAGGGACACCGGGGAGCTGTTTTTT
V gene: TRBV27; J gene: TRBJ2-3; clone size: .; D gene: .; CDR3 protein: CASSLIRDTQYF; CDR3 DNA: TGTGCCAGCAGTTTGATTCGGGATACGCAGTATTTT
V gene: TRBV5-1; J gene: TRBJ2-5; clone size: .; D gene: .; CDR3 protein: CASSLNKQAQETQYF; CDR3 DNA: TGCGCCAGCAGCTTGAATAAGCAAGCCCAAGAGACCCAGTACTTC
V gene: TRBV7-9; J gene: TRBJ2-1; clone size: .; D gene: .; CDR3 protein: CASSSFGQTSSYNEQFF; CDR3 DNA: TGTGCCAGCAGCTCCTTTGGACAGACGAGCTCCTACAATGAGCAGTTCTTC
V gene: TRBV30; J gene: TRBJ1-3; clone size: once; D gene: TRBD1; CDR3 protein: CAWSPGQGTGNTIYF; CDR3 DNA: TGTGCCTGGAGTCCGGGACAGGGGACTGGAAACACCATATATTTT
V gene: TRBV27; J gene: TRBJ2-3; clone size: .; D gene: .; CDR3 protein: CASSREGGADTQYF; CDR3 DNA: TGTGCCAGTTCAAGGGAGGGGGGTGCAGATACGCAGTATTTT